This TCR beta chain was recorded in a study of T cell clones after liver transplantation. Losses at the gene ends were 6 bases for V and 4 bases for J; bases not matched to a gene: 12. Germline V gene sequence: CDR1 LGHNA, CDR2 YSLEER. This CDR3 has 16 amino acids. Profiled with immunoSEQ multiplex PCR; TCRdb holds only in-frame clones, not every one. The data hold roughly 100,000 clones, with 82% observed a single time. This sample comprised CD4+ T cells from blood, obtained before liver transplant. The sequence came from a human donor who received a liver transplant. The chain combines TRBV4-3 with TRBJ1-2, with 9 nucleotides matching TRBD1. The CDR3 spells CASRPSSQGASYGYTF. The DNA of the CDR3 is TGCGCCAGCAGACCAAGCTCACAGGGGGCCTCCTATGGCTACACCTTC.